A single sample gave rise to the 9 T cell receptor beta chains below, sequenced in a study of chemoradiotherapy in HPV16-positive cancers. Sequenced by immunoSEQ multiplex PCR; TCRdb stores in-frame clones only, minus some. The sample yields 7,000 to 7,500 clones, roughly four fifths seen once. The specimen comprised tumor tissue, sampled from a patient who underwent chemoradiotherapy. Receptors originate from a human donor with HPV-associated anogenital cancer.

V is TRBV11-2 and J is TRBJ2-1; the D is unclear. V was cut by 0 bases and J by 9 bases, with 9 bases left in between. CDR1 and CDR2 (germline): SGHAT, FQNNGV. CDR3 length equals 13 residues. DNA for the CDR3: TGTGCCAGCAGCTTAGAAGGGTTCGGTGAGCAGTTCTTC. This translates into CASSLEGFGEQFF.

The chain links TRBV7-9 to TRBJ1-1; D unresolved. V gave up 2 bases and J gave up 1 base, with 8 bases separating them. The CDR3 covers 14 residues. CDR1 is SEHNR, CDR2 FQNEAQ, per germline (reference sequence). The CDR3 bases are TGTGCCAGCAGCTTAATGAACAGGAACACTGAAGCTTTCTTT. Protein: CASSLMNRNTEAFF.

CDR3 in amino acids: CASSLRGRVNEKLFF. CDR3 DNA sequence: TGTGCCAGCAGCTTAAGAGGGAGGGTTAATGAAAAACTGTTTTTT. J is TRBJ1-4 and V is TRBV7-2; D remains unclear. CDR1 and CDR2 (germline): SGHTA, FQGNSA. CDR3 length: 15 amino acids. Trimming cost V 2 bases and J 4 bases, with 11 bases left between them.

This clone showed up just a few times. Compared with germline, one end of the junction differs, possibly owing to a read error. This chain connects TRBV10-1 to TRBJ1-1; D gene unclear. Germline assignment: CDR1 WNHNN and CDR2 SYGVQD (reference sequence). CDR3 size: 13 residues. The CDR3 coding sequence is TGCGCCAGCAGCGAGTCCATGAACACTGAAGCTTTCTTT. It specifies CASSESMNTEAFF.

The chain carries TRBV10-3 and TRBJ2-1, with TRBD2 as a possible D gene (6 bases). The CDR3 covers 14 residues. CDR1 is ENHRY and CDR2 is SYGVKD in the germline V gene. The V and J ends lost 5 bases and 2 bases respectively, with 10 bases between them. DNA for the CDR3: TGTGCCATCAGTCCAGGGAGGCCCTACAATGAGCAGTTCTTC. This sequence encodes CAISPGRPYNEQFF.

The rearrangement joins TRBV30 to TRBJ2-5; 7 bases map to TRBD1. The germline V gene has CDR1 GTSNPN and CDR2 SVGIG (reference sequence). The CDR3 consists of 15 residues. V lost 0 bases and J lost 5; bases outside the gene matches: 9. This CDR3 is CAWSVPGTRGETQYF. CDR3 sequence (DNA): TGTGCCTGGAGTGTACCTGGGACCAGGGGGGAGACCCAGTACTTC.

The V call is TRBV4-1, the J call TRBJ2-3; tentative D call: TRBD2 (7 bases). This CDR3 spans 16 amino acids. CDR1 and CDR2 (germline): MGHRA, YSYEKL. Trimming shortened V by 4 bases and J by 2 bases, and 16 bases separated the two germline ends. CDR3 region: CASSPPGGQSTDTQYF. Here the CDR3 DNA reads TGCGCCAGCAGCCCCCCGGGAGGACAGTCCACAGATACGCAGTATTTT.

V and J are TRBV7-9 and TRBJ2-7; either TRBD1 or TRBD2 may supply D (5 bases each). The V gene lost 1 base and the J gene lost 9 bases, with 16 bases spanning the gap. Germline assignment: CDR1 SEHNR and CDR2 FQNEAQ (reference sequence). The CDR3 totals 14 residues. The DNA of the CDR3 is TGTGCCAGCAGCTTAGATATTGGGGGTTCTGGGCAGTACTTC. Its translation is CASSLDIGGSGQYF.

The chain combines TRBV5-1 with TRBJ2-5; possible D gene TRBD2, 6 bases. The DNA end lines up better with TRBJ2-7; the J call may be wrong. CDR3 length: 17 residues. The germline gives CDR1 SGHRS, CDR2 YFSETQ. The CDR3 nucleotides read TGCGCCAGCAGCTTGGGACCGGGACTCCAGAGCTCCTACGAGCAGTACTTC. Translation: CASSLGPGLQSSYEQYF.